Listed below are T cell receptor beta chains from one sample, sequenced in a study of cytomegalovirus exposure and HLA in healthy donors. Libraries were prepared by immunoSEQ multiplex PCR; TCRdb keeps only in-frame clonotypes and omits some of them. The repertoire includes some 160,000 clones, 9.4% of them detected once, and 1.5% to 2% sits in the top ten. The sample consisted of PBMCs. The receptors derive from a male donor in good health and CMV-seronegative. The CDR3 runs from the conserved cysteine through the conserved F or W. The D gene is left open where the match is weak. Clone size, where shown, is once, few, many, or a class for clones that have expanded.

CDR3aa: CASSSRLAGSLYNEQFF
CDR3nt: TGTGCCAGCAGTTCTCGACTAGCGGGAAGTCTGTACAATGAGCAGTTCTTC
j_gene: TRBJ2-1
d_gene: TRBD2
abundance: .
v_gene: TRBV28

CDR3aa: CTDRKLWAFF
CDR3nt: TGCACAGACAGGAAGCTTTGGGCTTTCTTT
j_gene: TRBJ1-1
d_gene: .
abundance: .
v_gene: TRBV29-1

CDR3aa: CAWRDSAYEQYF
CDR3nt: TGTGCCTGGAGGGACAGCGCCTACGAGCAGTACTTC
j_gene: TRBJ2-7
d_gene: .
abundance: few
v_gene: TRBV30

CDR3aa: CASSFDNSYEQYF
CDR3nt: TGTGCCAGCAGCTTCGACAACTCCTACGAGCAGTACTTC
j_gene: TRBJ2-7
d_gene: .
abundance: .
v_gene: TRBV7-2

CDR3aa: CASSRSNYGYTF
CDR3nt: TGTGCCAGCAGCCGGTCTAACTATGGCTACACCTTC
j_gene: TRBJ1-2
d_gene: .
abundance: .
v_gene: TRBV6-6

CDR3aa: CASSLGDRGVRETQYF
CDR3nt: TGTGCCAGCAGCTTAGGGGACAGGGGGGTCCGGGAGACCCAGTACTTC
j_gene: TRBJ2-5
d_gene: TRBD1
abundance: .
v_gene: TRBV11-1

CDR3aa: CASSPGTGGNEQYF
CDR3nt: TGTGCCAGCAGTCCCGGGACAGGGGGAAACGAGCAGTACTTC
j_gene: TRBJ2-7
d_gene: TRBD1
abundance: .
v_gene: TRBV27

CDR3aa: CATSRPGQGGEKLFF
CDR3nt: TGTGCCACCAGCAGACCGGGACAGGGAGGTGAAAAACTGTTTTTT
j_gene: TRBJ1-4
d_gene: TRBD1
abundance: .
v_gene: TRBV15

CDR3aa: CASSYSRQGITEAFF
CDR3nt: TGTGCCAGCAGTTACTCAAGGCAGGGAATCACTGAAGCTTTCTTT
j_gene: TRBJ1-1
d_gene: .
abundance: .
v_gene: TRBV6-5

CDR3aa: CASSHLQGAETEAFF
CDR3nt: TGTGCCAGCAGCCATCTACAGGGGGCGGAAACTGAAGCTTTCTTT
j_gene: TRBJ1-1
d_gene: TRBD1
abundance: few
v_gene: TRBV4-2

CDR3aa: CASSLGPGLAGGPINEQFF
CDR3nt: TGTGCCAGCAGCTTAGGTCCGGGACTAGCGGGAGGGCCTATAAATGAGCAGTTCTTC
j_gene: TRBJ2-1
d_gene: TRBD2
abundance: .
v_gene: TRBV7-6

CDR3aa: CASTSPVSGYNEQFF
CDR3nt: TGTGCCAGCACCTCACCGGTCAGCGGATACAATGAGCAGTTCTTC
j_gene: TRBJ2-1
d_gene: .
abundance: .
v_gene: TRBV28

CDR3aa: CASSWGQGGTYEQYF
CDR3nt: TGTGCCAGCAGCTGGGGACAGGGGGGCACCTACGAGCAGTACTTC
j_gene: TRBJ2-7
d_gene: TRBD1
abundance: .
v_gene: TRBV7-9

CDR3aa: CASSQDRWNTEAFF
CDR3nt: TGCGCCAGCAGCCAAGATCGGTGGAACACTGAAGCTTTCTTT
j_gene: TRBJ1-1
d_gene: .
abundance: few
v_gene: TRBV4-3

CDR3aa: CASSEVEGQPQHF
CDR3nt: TGTGCCAGCAGTGAAGTAGAGGGACAGCCCCAGCATTTT
j_gene: TRBJ1-5
d_gene: .
abundance: few
v_gene: TRBV2

CDR3aa: CASGGDGRSNTEAFF
CDR3nt: TGTGCCAGCGGAGGGGACGGCAGGTCTAACACTGAAGCTTTCTTT
j_gene: TRBJ1-1
d_gene: .
abundance: few
v_gene: TRBV5-4

CDR3aa: CASSYLLAQNTGELFF
CDR3nt: TGTGCCAGCAGCTACCTACTAGCGCAGAACACCGGGGAGCTGTTTTTT
j_gene: TRBJ2-2
d_gene: TRBD2
abundance: few
v_gene: TRBV7-8

CDR3aa: CASSGDSINQPQHF
CDR3nt: TGTGCCAGCAGTGGGGACAGTATCAATCAGCCCCAGCATTTT
j_gene: TRBJ1-5
d_gene: TRBD1
abundance: .
v_gene: TRBV2

CDR3aa: CASSVAPEGQPQHF
CDR3nt: TGTGCCAGCAGCGTAGCTCCCGAGGGCCAGCCCCAGCATTTT
j_gene: TRBJ1-5
d_gene: .
abundance: .
v_gene: TRBV9

CDR3aa: CAIQQGFGGYTF
CDR3nt: TGTGCCATACAACAGGGTTTCGGCGGCTACACCTTC
j_gene: TRBJ1-2
d_gene: .
abundance: .
v_gene: TRBV7-9

CDR3aa: CASSQPGSGSSNEQFF
CDR3nt: TGTGCCAGCAGCCAGCCAGGAAGCGGGAGTTCTAATGAGCAGTTCTTC
j_gene: TRBJ2-1
d_gene: TRBD2
abundance: few
v_gene: TRBV4-2

CDR3aa: CASKGFYKASNYGYTF
CDR3nt: TGTGCCAGTAAGGGGTTTTACAAGGCGTCTAACTATGGCTACACCTTC
j_gene: TRBJ1-2
d_gene: .
abundance: few
v_gene: TRBV19

CDR3aa: CASSLRRENTEAFF
CDR3nt: TGTGCCAGCAGTTTACGCAGGGAGAACACTGAAGCTTTCTTT
j_gene: TRBJ1-1
d_gene: .
abundance: few
v_gene: TRBV27

CDR3aa: CASSIRRGFNQPQHF
CDR3nt: TGTGCCAGTAGTATACGCAGGGGGTTTAATCAGCCCCAGCATTTT
j_gene: TRBJ1-5
d_gene: TRBD1
abundance: .
v_gene: TRBV19